The 20 T cell receptor beta chains below all came from one sample that was sequenced in a study of blood T cell repertoires in COVID-19 (TCRdb year 2020). Libraries were built with the immunoSEQ multiplex PCR assay. TCRdb holds this immuneACCESS table with in-frame rearrangements only. Some clones are missing; in checked studies, unresolved V genes explain under half, and the rest has no known cause. This sample comprises 190,000 or so clones, roughly 77% of them detected only once. Jointly, the top ten make up nearly 9.5% of the sample. Specimen: PBMCs or T cells enriched from blood (not recorded which). These receptors originate from a middle-aged man who had recovered from COVID-19.

The V gene is TRBV19, the J gene TRBJ1-4; D is ambiguous. Trimming took 6 bases from V and 6 from J, leaving 14 bases between them. Germline lookup yields CDR1 LNHDA and CDR2 SQIVND (reference sequence). This CDR3 is built from 14 residues. The CDR3 spells CASRSLVQYEKLFF. CDR3 coding DNA: TGTGCCAGTAGGTCGCTGGTCCAGTATGAAAAACTGTTTTTT.

V is TRBV5-1 and J is TRBJ2-2, with 11 bases that match TRBD2. Trimming at V came to 4 bases and at J to 0 bases, leaving 8 bases not matched to a gene. CDR1 is SGHRS, CDR2 YFSETQ, per germline. The CDR3 is 18 amino acids. CDR3 sequence: CASSPYILAGANTGELFF. The CDR3 DNA reads as TGCGCCAGCAGCCCATACATACTAGCGGGGGCGAACACCGGGGAGCTGTTTTTT.

On this clone: Other nucleotide sequences in the sample specify the same CDR3. The chain has TRBV21-1 and TRBJ1-2; whether TRBD1, the table's D call, matches the DNA was not checked. TRBV21-1 constitutes a pseudogene. The CDR3 has 14 amino acids. The CDR3 DNA follows: TGTGCCAGCAGAGAGAACAGGGTCACGAGTGGCTACACCTTC. Protein sequence: CASRENRVTSGYTF.

The genes are TRBV12-3 or TRBV12-4 and TRBJ1-2; D remains ambiguous. Trimming removed 7 bases at V and 6 bases at J, with 12 bases between. The CDR3 spans 12 residues. CDR3 bases: TGTGCCAGCACCGGGTCCATCCATGGCTACACCTTC. Protein product: CASTGSIHGYTF.

The V call is TRBV7-2, the J call TRBJ1-5; maybe TRBD1 (5 bases). The CDR3 has 15 amino acids. Trimming removed 1 base at V and 8 bases at J, with 15 bases between. Germline V gene sequence: CDR1 SGHTA, CDR2 FQGNSA. The CDR3 DNA reads as TGTGCCAGCAGCTTAGAAGGAGGGGTGGGGAAGCCCCAGCATTTT. Translation: CASSLEGGVGKPQHF.

This chain joins TRBV2 and TRBJ2-1; D ambiguous. The V end lost 5 bases, the J end lost 10 bases, and 6 bases lay between the germline ends. Germline V gives CDR1 SNHLY, CDR2 FYNNEI. The CDR3 totals 10 residues. The CDR3 loop is CASSFVEQFF. DNA of the CDR3: TGTGCCAGCAGTTTCGTGGAGCAGTTCTTC.

This clone occurred a few times. The CDR3, as DNA: TGTGCCAGTACTCCCCCGGGGGGGCGTACTGAAGCTTTCTTT. Protein product: CASTPPGGRTEAFF. The rearrangement joins TRBV19 to TRBJ1-1; weak D call: TRBD1 (6 bases). CDR3 length: 14 residues. Germline-derived CDR1 and CDR2 are LNHDA and SQIVND (reference sequence). The V gene lost 7 bases and the J gene lost 5 bases, with 17 bases spanning the gap.

This clone was counted only a few times. The chain couples TRBV2 to TRBJ1-2; 8 bases match TRBD1. Trimming took 6 bases from V and 4 from J; bases not matched to a gene: 7. The CDR3 contains 14 residues. Germline lookup yields CDR1 SNHLY and CDR2 FYNNEI. CDR3 sequence (DNA): TGTGCCAGCAGCACGGGACAGGAAATCTATGGCTACACCTTC. This sequence encodes CASSTGQEIYGYTF. The whole variable domain, filled in from reference TRBV2 and TRBJ1-2, reads EPEVTQTPSHQVTQMGQEVILRCVPISNHLYFYWYRQILGQKVEFLVSFYNNEISEKSEIFDDQFSVERPDGSNFTLKIRSTKLEDSAMYFCASSTGQEIYGYTFGSGTRLTVV.

This sequence joins TRBV2 and TRBJ1-5, with 8 bases aligning to TRBD1. The V segment lost 6 bases and the J segment 5 bases; nucleotides outside the gene matches: 6. From germline, CDR1 is SNHLY and CDR2 FYNNEI. The CDR3 consists of 14 residues. The CDR3 loop is CASRDREEYQPQHF. The CDR3 DNA reads as TGTGCCAGCAGGGACAGGGAGGAGTATCAGCCCCAGCATTTT.

The gene calls are TRBV30 and TRBJ1-1, with 7 bases fitting TRBD1. The CDR3 consists of 13 residues. Germline V gene sequence: CDR1 GTSNPN, CDR2 SVGIG (reference sequence). The V segment lost 2 bases and the J segment 4 bases; nucleotides outside the gene matches: 4. In nucleotides, the CDR3 is TGTGCCTGGAGTATACAGGGGCCCACTGAAGCTTTCTTT. Residues: CAWSIQGPTEAFF.

The J gene is TRBJ2-7, the V gene TRBV5-1; 9 bases are a match to TRBD2. The CDR3 runs to 17 residues. Trimming took 0 bases from V and 1 from J; bases not matched to a gene: 8. Looked up from germline, CDR1 is SGHRS and CDR2 is YFSETQ. CDR3 loop: CASSLAPGSGSSYEQYF. In nucleotides, the CDR3 is TGCGCCAGCAGCTTGGCCCCAGGTAGCGGGAGTTCCTACGAGCAGTACTTC.

This chain connects TRBV6-6 to TRBJ1-5; tentative D call: TRBD1 (5 bases). This CDR3 has 14 amino acids. Germline CDR1 MNHNY, CDR2 SVGAGI (reference sequence). The V gene lost 5 bases and the J gene lost 7 bases, with 15 bases spanning the gap. CDR3 sequence (DNA): TGTGCCAGCAGTGTGGGGGGAGGCGGGCAGCCCCAGCATTTT. Translating it yields CASSVGGGGQPQHF.

As to this clone: Sequence at one end of the junction differs from germline and may be a read error. The chain is built from TRBV5-1 and TRBJ2-3; possible D gene TRBD1, 6 bases. This CDR3 spans 14 amino acids. Germline V lookup: CDR1 SGHRS, CDR2 YFSETQ. The CDR3 reads CASSFNRDTPVEGF. CDR3 nucleotide sequence: TGCGCCAGCAGCTTTAACCGGGACACACCCGTCGAGGGTTTT. Supplemented by reference TRBV5-1 and TRBJ2-3, the full variable domain reads KAGVTQTPRYLIKTRGQQVTLSCSPISGHRSVSWYQQTPGQGLQFLFEYFSETQRNKGNFPGRFSGRQFSNSRSEMNVSTLELGDSALYLCASSFNRDTPVEGFGPGTRLTVL.

This clone was seen just once. The CDR3 DNA is TGTGCCAGCAGCCCCGGGGGGGTTGCAACTAATGAAAAACTGTTTTTT. Its protein is CASSPGGVATNEKLFF. The chain links TRBV5-4 to TRBJ1-4, with D perhaps matching TRBD1 (5 bases). V gave up 4 bases and J gave up 0 bases, with 13 bases separating them. CDR3 length: 16 amino acids. The germline V gene encodes CDR1 SGHNT and CDR2 YYREEE (reference sequence).

The genes are TRBV18 and TRBJ1-2; D might be TRBD1 (6 bases). The germline gives CDR1 KGHSH, CDR2 LQKENI. The CDR3 extends over 14 amino acids. V lost 3 bases and J 2 bases, leaving 10 bases between the germline ends. The CDR3 sequence is CASSPDSSNYGYTF. In DNA, the CDR3 is TGTGCCAGCTCACCGGACAGCTCAAACTATGGCTACACCTTC.

This clone turned up a few times. The chain has TRBV11-2 and TRBJ2-7, with TRBD1 matching 9 bases. CDR3 length equals 16 residues. CDR1 is SGHAT, CDR2 FQNNGV, per germline. Trimming removed 7 bases from V and 7 bases from J; junction bases left unmatched: 17. CDR3 amino acids: CASTSPGQGKRGEQYF. CDR3 sequence (DNA): TGTGCCAGCACCTCACCGGGACAGGGTAAAAGGGGGGAGCAGTACTTC.

V usage is TRBV18 and J usage is TRBJ1-4; 7 bases agree with TRBD1. V was clipped by 3 bases and J by 4 bases; unmatched bases: 5. Germline values: CDR1 KGHSH, CDR2 LQKENI. CDR3 size: 15 residues. CDR3 DNA: TGTGCCAGCTCACCTTTGACAGGGAGTAATGAAAAACTGTTTTTT. Amino acids: CASSPLTGSNEKLFF.

The chain couples TRBV7-9 to TRBJ2-3; possibly TRBD2 for D (6 bases). Germline assignment: CDR1 SEHNR and CDR2 FQNEAQ (reference sequence). V shed 9 bases and J shed 1 base, with 11 bases lying between them. The CDR3 contains 13 residues. CDR3 nucleotides: TGTGCCAGGGGGGGAAGCCGCACAGATACGCAGTATTTT. This translates into CARGGSRTDTQYF.

The V gene is TRBV7-2, the J gene TRBJ2-7; D is possibly TRBD2 (5 bases). The CDR3 runs 16 residues. Trimming stripped 4 bases from V and 4 bases from J, with 20 bases between. Germline assignment: CDR1 SGHTA and CDR2 FQGNSA. CDR3: CASSSWPGIGLYEQYF. CDR3 in DNA: TGTGCCAGCAGCTCCTGGCCGGGGATTGGCTTATACGAGCAGTACTTC.

Written as DNA, the CDR3 is TGCGCCAGCAGCCAAGTAGATGGCGGGAGAAGATACGAGCAGTACTTC. Translated: CASSQVDGGRRYEQYF. V usage is TRBV4-1 and J usage is TRBJ2-7; 7 nucleotides match TRBD2. Germline CDR1 and CDR2: MGHRA and YSYEKL. V was pared by 1 base and J by 4 bases, with 10 bases of the junction left unmatched. There are 16 residues in the CDR3.